The 11 T cell receptor beta chains in this list originate from one sample, sequenced in a study of T cells in Graves' hyperthyroidism and ophthalmopathy. Amplified TCR beta CDR3 regions derived from RNA transcripts. HTBI primers were the set used in a first-round RT-PCR of the TCR CDR3. A single record per CDR3 protein comes from TCRdb applying MiXCR to the multiplex PCR reads. The repertoire holds 500,000 to 700,000 distinct CDR3 sequences, with 16% as singletons. The specimen sequenced was blood. The receptors originated from a woman between 18 and 30 years old with Graves' hyperthyroidism.

A note on this clonotype: A much larger clone lies one base from this, so it may be a read error. CDR3 in amino acids: CASSETGRTLFF. Written as DNA, the CDR3 is TGTGCCAGCAGCGAAACAGGGAGAACACTGTTTTTT. The genes are TRBV12-3 or TRBV12-4 and TRBJ1-4, with D maybe TRBD1 (6 bases). The CDR3 consists of 12 residues. Trimming removed 6 bases from V and 13 bases from J, with 15 bases in between.

The table lists this clonotype with a few counts. The chain is built from TRBV28 and TRBJ1-2; possibly TRBD1 for D (5 bases). Trimming cost V 3 bases and J 8 bases, with 13 bases left between them. The length of the CDR3 is 13 residues. Germline lookup yields CDR1 MDHEN and CDR2 SYDVKM. The CDR3 is CASSLSGEFGYTF. The CDR3 nucleotides read TGTGCCAGCAGTTTGTCGGGGGAGTTCGGCTACACCTTC.

In this sample, this clonotype turned up many times. V usage is TRBV12-3 or TRBV12-4 and J usage is TRBJ1-1, with D possibly matching TRBD1 (5 bases). Between the trimmed V and J ends, which lost 7 bases and 1 base, there was a span of 13 bases. The CDR3 extends over 14 amino acids. The CDR3 region is CASKWTFANTEAFF. For the CDR3, the DNA is TGTGCCAGCAAGTGGACATTTGCGAACACTGAAGCTTTCTTT.

The V and J genes are TRBV4-1 and TRBJ2-5; 16 bases align to TRBD2. The CDR3 totals 17 residues. The germline gives CDR1 MGHRA, CDR2 YSYEKL. Unmatched junction bases numbered 3, after V lost 4 bases and J lost 1 base. In DNA form, the CDR3 reads TGCGCCAGCAGCCTTGGGACTAGCGGGAGGGCCCAAGAGACCCAGTACTTC. It encodes CASSLGTSGRAQETQYF.

This clonotype was recorded many times. The chain links TRBV20-1 to TRBJ2-3, with D tentatively TRBD1 or TRBD2 (6 bases each). Germline V CDR1 and CDR2: DFQATT, SNEGSKA (reference sequence). The CDR3 contains 15 residues. V lost 5 bases and J lost 6, with 21 bases in between. The CDR3 protein is CSAGSRGGGLDTQYF. CDR3 sequence (DNA): TGCAGTGCTGGGTCAAGAGGGGGAGGTTTGGATACGCAGTATTTT.

This clonotype was seen repeatedly, ten times or more. This chain connects TRBV20-1 to TRBJ2-7; the match to TRBD2 covers 11 bases. V lost 4 bases, J lost 5 bases, and 13 bases stayed unmatched. The germline gives CDR1 DFQATT, CDR2 SNEGSKA (reference sequence). This CDR3 is 16 amino acids long. DNA of the CDR3: TGCAGTGCTACCAGCCCGATTAGCGGGGGGGAGGACGAGCAGTACTTC. Amino acid sequence: CSATSPISGGEDEQYF.

The chain has TRBV6-2 or TRBV6-3 and TRBJ1-1, with D possibly matching TRBD1 (5 bases). The CDR3 is made up of 14 amino acids. CDR1 is MNHEY, CDR2 SVGEGT, per germline. V was clipped by 4 bases and J by 5 bases, with 14 bases between them. CDR3 residues: CASSSTRGFTEAFF. The CDR3 DNA follows: TGTGCCAGCAGTTCGACCCGGGGGTTTACTGAAGCTTTCTTT.

This chain connects TRBV6-5 to TRBJ2-2; D possibly uses TRBD1 or TRBD2 (5 bases each). The CDR3 sequence is 16 residues long. Trimming stripped 1 base from V and 9 bases from J, with 18 bases between. CDR1 and CDR2 (germline): MNHEY, SVGAGI. CDR3 region: CASSYFPRGVKRELFF. CDR3 nucleotide sequence: TGTGCCAGCAGTTACTTCCCGCGAGGGGTAAAACGGGAGCTGTTTTTT.

This chain connects TRBV10-3 to TRBJ1-1; D ambiguous. The CDR3 is made up of 14 amino acids. Germline V gene data show CDR1 as ENHRY and CDR2 as SYGVKD. V lost 6 bases to trimming and J lost 1 base, with 12 bases between them. This CDR3 reads CAISFRGANTEAFF. The CDR3 DNA sequence: TGTGCCATCAGCTTCCGGGGTGCGAACACTGAAGCTTTCTTT.

This clonotype was seen ten or more times. The rearrangement uses TRBV5-1 and TRBJ1-2; D is undetermined. The V and J ends lost 4 bases and 4 bases respectively, with 11 bases between them. Germline V gene lookup returns CDR1 SGHRS and CDR2 YFSETQ. The CDR3 has 13 amino acids. CDR3 in DNA: TGCGCCAGCAGCCTTGAATCGGCCTATGGCTACACCTTC. This sequence encodes CASSLESAYGYTF.

This clonotype was found many times. This rearrangement joins TRBV3-1 to TRBJ2-7, with D perhaps TRBD1 (6 bases). This CDR3 comprises 15 residues. V lost 3 bases and J 2 bases, leaving 14 bases between the germline ends. CDR1 LGHDT and CDR2 YNNKEL come from the germline V gene (reference sequence). CDR3 nucleotide sequence: TGTGCCAGCAGCCAGGCTCCGGGACACACCTACGAGCAGTACTTC. Translating gives CASSQAPGHTYEQYF.